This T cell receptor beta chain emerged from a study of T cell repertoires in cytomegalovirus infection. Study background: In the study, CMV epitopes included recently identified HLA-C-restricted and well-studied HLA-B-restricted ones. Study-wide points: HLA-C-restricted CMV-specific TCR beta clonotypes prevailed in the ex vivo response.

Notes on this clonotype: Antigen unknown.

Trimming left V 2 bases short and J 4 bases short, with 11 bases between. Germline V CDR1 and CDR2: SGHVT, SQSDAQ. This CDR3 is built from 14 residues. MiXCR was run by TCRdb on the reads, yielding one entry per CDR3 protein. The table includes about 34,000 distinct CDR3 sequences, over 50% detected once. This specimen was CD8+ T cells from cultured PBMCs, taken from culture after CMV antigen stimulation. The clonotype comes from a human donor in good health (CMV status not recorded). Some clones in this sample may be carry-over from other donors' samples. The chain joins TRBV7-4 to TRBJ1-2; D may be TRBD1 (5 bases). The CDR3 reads CASSLLGDSYGYTF. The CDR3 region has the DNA TGTGCCAGCAGCTTACTGGGCGACAGCTATGGCTACACCTTC.